The clone carrying this TCR beta chain turned up a few times. The entry originates in a study of blood T cell repertoires in COVID-19. Turning to the study itself: Some COVID-19 samples were acute and others convalescent; all came from the United States, Italy and Spain. PBMCs, B-cell-depleted T cells, or T cells were the source of the cDNA or gDNA that made up the material.

Source study methods: Amplified reference gene primers provided the basis for estimating nucleated cell counts. Assay used: immunoSEQ multiplex PCR; TCRdb lists only in-frame clones, some missing. V, J and clone size are those of that table, while D and trimming were read from the DNA. The sample carries more than 85,000 clones, around 76% recorded once. The length of the CDR3 is 15 residues. In germline, CDR1 is SNHLY, CDR2 FYNNEI. The V gene end was trimmed by 5 bases and the J gene end by 5 bases; junction bases not matched to a gene: 8. The chain has TRBV2 and TRBJ2-1, with 8 bases that match TRBD1. The TCR comes from a woman aged 70 to 79 with acute or convalescent COVID-19. Sequenced: peripheral blood. The CDR3 reads CASSRTGLGNNEQFF. CDR3 bases: TGTGCCAGCAGTAGGACAGGGTTGGGGAACAATGAGCAGTTCTTC.